This T cell receptor beta chain was sequenced for a study of CD8+CD57+ T cells in acquired aplastic anemia (dated by TCRdb to the late 2010s). Some background on the complete study: A mean of approximately 3 ug of DNA, ranging from roughly 0.19 to 30 ug, was extracted from sorted CD4+ and CD8+ cells. Healthy donor samples averaged around 9.8 million reads for CD4+ and 11 million to 14 million for CD8+ cells. General conclusions and limits of the study: No significant difference in CD8+ Simpson's diversity was found between patients and healthy controls (P=0.060). Roughly 30 CD8+ CDR3 sequences were shared between patients and controls but appeared highly expressed in patients and within their immunodominant clones.

To note about this clonotype: Its antigen is not yet known. Base-call qualities are not available, and no considerably larger clone is one nucleotide away.

TCR beta VDJ combination and CDR3 sequence profiling used genomic DNA as the template. TCR repertoire sequencing was run on an Illumina HiSeq 2000. The authors' pipeline ran thus. TRBV/TRBJ rearrangement plots, CDR3 size and DJ length profiles, and Simpson's diversity index were used to evaluate the repertoires. The most abundant DNA sequence in the deep sequencing data was defined as the immunodominant clone. CDR3 amino acid sequences were checked for sharing between subjects and were compared against published repertoires and the VDJdb database. Clones were called with MiXCR by TCRdb after fastp trimmed the public reads at Q25, and only in-frame beta chains were retained. Rows with a matching CDR3 protein are joined into one entry that keeps the most common DNA and genes. Clone size and V and J calls follow TCRdb, not the original study. In this sample the table shows some 140,000 distinct CDR3 sequences, 41% of which occur a single time. Of the sample, 8% to 9.5% falls within the top ten clones.

Between the V and J ends, shortened by 3 bases and 6 bases respectively, the junction contains 5 bases. Reading from cysteine to phenylalanine, the CDR3 counts 11 amino acids. Here the CDR3 DNA is all that survives: 33 bases in frame from base 1. In the study, sorted CD4+ and CD8+ blood T cells from patients with severe aplastic anemia and from healthy subjects underwent deep sequencing of TCR repertoires. Ficoll-Paque density gradient centrifugation was used to isolate peripheral blood mononuclear cells. Before DNA was extracted, CD4+ and CD8+ T cells were sorted using either FACS or magnetic beads.

The sequence derives from a human donor in good health, serving as a control. The chain is assembled from TRBV12-3 or TRBV12-4 and TRBJ1-1; the D gene cannot be resolved reliably. Sequenced sample: sorted CD4+, CD8+, or CD8+CD57+ T cells (not recorded which) from PBMCs. This receptor has the CDR3 CASSFSSEAFF. The sequence in DNA is TGTGCCAGCAGTTTCTCGTCTGAAGCTTTCTTT.